These T cell receptor beta chains were read from a single sample in a study of blood T cell repertoires in COVID-19. Here immunoSEQ multiplex PCR was the method, and the copy in TCRdb shows in-frame clones only, minus some. Of around 140,000 clones in the sample, approximately 85% were seen once. The sample was PBMCs or T cells enriched from blood (not recorded which). The receptor set was obtained from a woman between 50 and 59 years old with acute COVID-19. The CDR3 runs from the conserved cysteine through the conserved F or W. The D gene is left open where the match is weak. Part of the rows lack a size; the others show once, few, many or a class for expanded clones.

v_call	d_call	clone_size	j_call	cdr3_nt	cdr3_aa
TRBV24-1	-	many	TRBJ2-1	TGTGCCACCAGTGATTCCCCTCAAGCGGGCACCATCAACAATGAGCAGTTCTTC	CATSDSPQAGTINNEQFF
TRBV4-1	-	-	TRBJ1-1	TGCGCCAGCAGCCAAGATTGGCAGAATGAAGCTTTCTTT	CASSQDWQNEAFF
TRBV6-5	-	-	TRBJ2-2	TGTGCCAGCAGTTCCTTCAGGGGCACCGGGGAGCTGTTTTTT	CASSSFRGTGELFF
TRBV5-5	-	-	TRBJ1-2	TGTGCCAGCAGCCGGTGGGACACAAACTATGGCTACACCTTC	CASSRWDTNYGYTF
TRBV12-3/TRBV12-4	-	-	TRBJ2-7	TGTGCCAGCACCCGTCGGCTAGGCGAGCAGTACTTC	CASTRRLGEQYF
TRBV7-9	TRBD2	-	TRBJ2-1	TGTGCCAGCAGCTTGAGACTAGCGGAGTTCAATGAGCAGTTCTTC	CASSLRLAEFNEQFF
TRBV18	-	-	TRBJ2-7	TGTGCCAGCTCACCATCGGGATCTACCTACGAGCAGTACTTC	CASSPSGSTYEQYF
TRBV11-3	-	-	TRBJ2-1	TGTGCCAGCAGCTCCGGTGGGAGGACCTACAATGAGCAGTTCTTC	CASSSGGRTYNEQFF
TRBV19	-	-	TRBJ2-2	TGTGCCAGTATATTTCCGAACACCGGGGAGCTGTTTTTT	CASIFPNTGELFF
TRBV4-2	TRBD2	-	TRBJ2-7	TGTGCCAGCAGCCAAGTCGTAGCGGGAGTCTCCGAGCAGTACTTC	CASSQVVAGVSEQYF
TRBV6-5	-	-	TRBJ1-2	TGTGCCAGCAGTTACTCGTACACGTCTAACTATGGCTACACCTTC	CASSYSYTSNYGYTF
TRBV28	-	-	TRBJ1-6	TGTGCCAGCAGCGTATCACAGGGTTCTAATTCACCCCTCCACTTT	CASSVSQGSNSPLHF
TRBV3-1/TRBV3-2	TRBD1	-	TRBJ2-7	TGTGCCAGCAGCCAATGGGACAGGGACCACGAGCAGTACTTC	CASSQWDRDHEQYF
TRBV29-1	TRBD1	-	TRBJ2-7	TGCAGCGTTTACTTAGATGGGACAGGGAATCCCTACGAGCAGTACTTC	CSVYLDGTGNPYEQYF
TRBV13	-	-	TRBJ2-1	TGTGCCAGCAGCTTAGGCCGGGGCAATGAGCAGTTCTTC	CASSLGRGNEQFF
TRBV5-1	-	-	TRBJ1-2	TGCGCCAGCAGCTCAGGACTGGCCTATGGCTACACCTTC	CASSSGLAYGYTF
TRBV5-1	TRBD2	-	TRBJ2-3	TGCGCCAGCAGCTCGGCGGGGGGTAGCGGGAGTCTAAGAACAGATACGCAGTATTTT	CASSSAGGSGSLRTDTQYF
TRBV2	TRBD2	-	TRBJ2-2	TGTGCCAGCAGAGCCTCGGGACTAGCGAGCACCGGGGAGCTGTTTTTT	CASRASGLASTGELFF
TRBV19	TRBD1	-	TRBJ2-3	TGTGCCAGTACCTCAGGACAGGGAGACACAGATACGCAGTATTTT	CASTSGQGDTDTQYF
TRBV29-1	-	-	TRBJ1-1	TGCAGCGGGGGGCGCGGGGCCCCCAACTTAGATGCTTTCTTT	CSGGRGAPNLDAFF
TRBV25-1	-	few	TRBJ1-4	TGTGCCAGCAGCGGACGAGGGGAAAAACTGTTTTTT	CASSGRGEKLFF
TRBV2	TRBD1	few	TRBJ2-7	TGTGCCAGCAGTGTAGGGACAGGGGGACTCGAGCAGTACTTC	CASSVGTGGLEQYF